Each of the 17 T cell receptor beta chains below was sequenced from the same sample in a study of T cells in Graves' hyperthyroidism and ophthalmopathy (dated by TCRdb to the late 2010s). Libraries were prepared through multiplex PCR. The sequencing machine was an Illumina HiSeq 2000. The TCR beta CDR3 regions were amplified from the RNA transcripts. For the first round of RT-PCR on the TCR CDR3, the HTBI primer set was used together with the Qiagen OneStep RT-PCR kit. TCRdb itself trimmed the public reads at Q25 with fastp, ran MiXCR and retained productive beta chains. Every entry covers one CDR3 protein and lists the most common genes and DNA from its rows. In all, the sample holds 550,000 to 600,000 distinct CDR3 sequences, and approximately 15% of those were seen once. The ten largest make up about 7% of the sample. The specimen sequenced was blood. The receptors derive from a woman between 18 and 29 years old with Graves' ophthalmopathy.

The chain carries TRBV7-2 and TRBJ1-3, with a weak D call TRBD1 (6 bases). Trimming removed 1 base from V and 0 bases from J, with 10 bases in between. From germline, CDR1 is SGHTA and CDR2 FQGNSA. CDR3 size: 16 residues. The CDR3 DNA is TGTGCCAGCAGCTTAGGGGGGGCCTACTCTGGAAACACCATATATTTT. Its protein product is CASSLGGAYSGNTIYF.

This clonotype was picked up many times. The V gene is TRBV27, the J gene TRBJ2-5; the D gene is possibly TRBD1 (6 bases). Trimming shortened V by 5 bases and J by 5 bases, and 12 bases separated the two germline ends. CDR3 length: 13 residues. Germline loops: CDR1 MNHEY, CDR2 SMNVEV (reference sequence). The CDR3 sequence is CASSVQGGETQYF. In DNA form, the CDR3 reads TGTGCCAGCAGTGTACAGGGCGGGGAGACCCAGTACTTC.

This clonotype was picked up a small number of times. This chain links TRBV7-3 with TRBJ1-5; the D gene is possibly TRBD1 (5 bases). V gave up 5 bases and J gave up 2 bases, with 16 bases separating them. This CDR3 has 16 residues. From germline, CDR1 is SGHTA and CDR2 FQGTGA. CDR3 in amino acids: CASSHSSMGGNQPQHF. The CDR3 nucleotides are TGTGCCAGCAGCCATTCCTCAATGGGGGGCAATCAGCCCCAGCATTTT.

This clonotype was detected ten times or more. J is TRBJ1-5 and V is TRBV12-3 or TRBV12-4; D is uncertain. The CDR3 length is 15 residues. With 2 bases removed from V and 2 bases from J, the gap between germline ends came to 10 bases. Here the CDR3 DNA reads TGTGCCAGCAGTTTAAGAGGGAATGGCAATCAGCCCCAGCATTTT. As protein: CASSLRGNGNQPQHF.

As regards this clonotype: This may come from a read error, since a much larger clone is one base off. The gene calls are TRBV12-5 and TRBJ2-4; 9 nucleotides align to TRBD2. CDR3 length: 18 residues. Germline V gives CDR1 LGHNT, CDR2 FRNRAP. CDR3 DNA sequence: TGTGCTGGTGGAGCTACACAAGATAGCGGGAGCGCCAAAAACATTCAGTACTTC. This encodes CAGGATQDSGSAKNIQYF.

This clonotype was counted only a few times. CDR3 sequence (DNA): TGCGCCAGCAGCTTGGGCAGGGGGGACTCCTACGAGCAGTACTTC. Protein product: CASSLGRGDSYEQYF. The chain has TRBV5-1 and TRBJ2-7, with a possible D match to TRBD1 (7 bases). The V and J ends lost 0 bases and 0 bases respectively, with 10 bases between them. CDR1 and CDR2 from the germline V gene are SGHRS and YFSETQ. This CDR3 has 15 amino acids.

This clonotype was recorded a few times. The chain recombines TRBV20-1 with TRBJ1-2; 8 bases align to TRBD1. In germline, CDR1 is DFQATT, CDR2 SNEGSKA (reference sequence). With V trimmed by 1 base and J by 4 bases, 5 bases remained unmatched. The CDR3 runs to 14 residues. The CDR3 sequence is CSARGTGHRYGYTF. CDR3 in DNA: TGCAGTGCTAGAGGGACAGGGCATCGCTATGGCTACACCTTC.

The CDR3 sequence: CASSSPGGRYEQYF. Written as DNA, the CDR3 is TGTGCCAGCTCTTCTCCAGGGGGTAGATACGAGCAGTACTTC. The chain carries TRBV6-2 or TRBV6-3 and TRBJ2-7; 7 bases fit TRBD1. This CDR3 has 14 amino acids. Germline assignment: CDR1 MNHEY and CDR2 SVGEGT. With V trimmed by 8 bases and J by 4 bases, 11 bases remained unmatched.

This clonotype was detected ten times or more. The chain carries TRBV3-1 and TRBJ1-1; 9 bases line up with TRBD1. Germline trimming cut 4 bases from V and 10 bases from J; bases unmatched to any gene: 16. This CDR3 is built from 16 residues. Germline assignment: CDR1 LGHDT and CDR2 YNNKEL (reference sequence). The CDR3 is CASSLRDREDEPGAFF. CDR3 DNA: TGTGCCAGCAGCCTCAGGGACAGGGAAGATGAACCGGGAGCTTTCTTT.

This chain joins TRBV30 and TRBJ2-5; D remains ambiguous. V was clipped by 0 bases and J by 2 bases, with 13 bases between them. The CDR3 is 15 residues long. Germline V CDR1 and CDR2: GTSNPN, SVGIG (reference sequence). The DNA of the CDR3 is TGTGCCTGGAGTGTAAGGGCGGTTATTCAAGAGACCCAGTACTTC. Encoded protein: CAWSVRAVIQETQYF.

In its sample, this clonotype was seen many times. This chain connects TRBV7-9 to TRBJ1-1, with D possibly TRBD1 on 6 matching bases. CDR1 SEHNR and CDR2 FQNEAQ come from the germline V gene (reference sequence). This CDR3 has 16 residues. V lost 3 bases, J lost 1 base, and 15 bases lay in between. The CDR3 loop is CASSFSPGAENTEAFF. CDR3 nucleotides: TGTGCCAGCAGCTTTTCCCCAGGGGCGGAGAACACTGAAGCTTTCTTT.

This clonotype has just a few counts. One base away lies a much larger clone, so this may be a sequencing read error. This chain joins TRBV12-3 or TRBV12-4 and TRBJ1-1, with no clear D. Trimming stripped 4 bases from V and 6 bases from J, with 3 bases between. The CDR3 is 10 amino acids. CDR3 sequence: CASSYPEAFF. The DNA for the CDR3 is TGTGCCAGCAGTTACCCTGAAGCTTTCTTT.

The CDR3 DNA is TGCAGTGCTAGAGATCGGACTAGCGGGAGAATCGCGTACGAGCAGTACTTC. Residues: CSARDRTSGRIAYEQYF. V usage is TRBV20-1 and J usage is TRBJ2-7; 13 bases line up with TRBD2. Trimming cost V 0 bases and J 4 bases; bases outside gene matches: 9. In germline, CDR1 is DFQATT, CDR2 SNEGSKA (reference sequence). The CDR3 is 17 amino acids.

This clonotype was detected ten times or more. In DNA form, the CDR3 reads TGTGCCAGCAGCCCTGAGGCAGGGGACGAAAAACTGTTTTTT. It yields the protein CASSPEAGDEKLFF. The chain is built from TRBV7-2 and TRBJ1-4; weak D call: TRBD1 (6 bases). V was cut by 5 bases and J by 8 bases, with 15 bases left in between. CDR1 is SGHTA, CDR2 FQGNSA, per germline. The CDR3 extends over 14 amino acids.

This clonotype has at least ten counts. The chain employs TRBV14 and TRBJ2-3, with a weak D call TRBD2 (6 bases). This CDR3 spans 18 amino acids. Trimming stripped 1 base from V and 0 bases from J, with 17 bases between. Per the germline V gene, CDR1 is SGHDN and CDR2 is FVKESK. As DNA, the CDR3 is TGTGCCAGCAGCCAAGGCGGGATGGGTTCCGCTAGCACAGATACGCAGTATTTT. The encoded protein is CASSQGGMGSASTDTQYF.

Ten or more counts support this clonotype. This chain connects TRBV28 to TRBJ2-7; TRBD2 agrees at 8 bases. Germline V lookup: CDR1 MDHEN, CDR2 SYDVKM. V was pared by 6 bases and J by 3 bases, with 16 bases of the junction left unmatched. This CDR3 region has 17 residues. The CDR3 sequence: CASSSSTSGRGFYEQYF. The CDR3 DNA follows: TGTGCCAGCAGCTCTTCCACTAGCGGCAGGGGCTTCTACGAGCAGTACTTC.

Only a few counts were recorded for this clonotype. The genes are TRBV19 and TRBJ1-5, with TRBD1 matching 8 bases. This CDR3 region has 15 residues. Germline V gene lookup returns CDR1 LNHDA and CDR2 SQIVND (reference sequence). V lost 6 bases and J lost 3; bases outside the gene matches: 7. In DNA, the CDR3 is TGTGCCAGTAGGGCAGGGGGCGGCATCAATCAGCCCCAGCATTTT. Protein sequence: CASRAGGGINQPQHF.